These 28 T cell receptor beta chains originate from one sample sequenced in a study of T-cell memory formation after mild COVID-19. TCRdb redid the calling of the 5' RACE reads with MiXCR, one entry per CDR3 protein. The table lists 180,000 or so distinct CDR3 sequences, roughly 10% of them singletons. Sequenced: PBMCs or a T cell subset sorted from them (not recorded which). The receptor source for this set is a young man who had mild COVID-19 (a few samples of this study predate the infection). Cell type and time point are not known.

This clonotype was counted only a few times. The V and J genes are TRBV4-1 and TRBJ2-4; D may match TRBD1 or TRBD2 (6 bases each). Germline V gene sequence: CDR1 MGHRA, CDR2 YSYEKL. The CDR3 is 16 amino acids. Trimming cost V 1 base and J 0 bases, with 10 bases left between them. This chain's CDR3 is CASSQGRGSAKNIQYF. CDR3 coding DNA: TGCGCCAGCAGCCAAGGGAGGGGGTCAGCCAAAAACATTCAGTACTTC.

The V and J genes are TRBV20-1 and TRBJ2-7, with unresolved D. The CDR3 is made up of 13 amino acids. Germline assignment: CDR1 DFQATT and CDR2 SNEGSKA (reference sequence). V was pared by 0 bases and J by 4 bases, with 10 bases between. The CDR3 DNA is TGCAGTGCTAGAGATTCTACCACATACGAGCAGTACGTC. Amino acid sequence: CSARDSTTYEQYV.

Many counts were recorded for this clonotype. The chain's CDR3 is CASSLGQSNTEAFF. Here the CDR3 DNA reads TGTGCCAGCAGCTTAGGACAGTCGAACACTGAAGCTTTCTTT. The chain has TRBV11-2 and TRBJ1-1; tentatively, D is TRBD1 (5 bases). The CDR3 length is 14 residues. Trimming stripped 1 base from V and 1 base from J, with 7 bases between. CDR1 and CDR2 (germline): SGHAT, FQNNGV. The full variable domain, its missing parts supplied by reference TRBV11-2 and TRBJ1-1, is EAGVAQSPRYKIIEKRQSVAFWCNPISGHATLYWYQQILGQGPKLLIQFQNNGVVDDSQLPKDRFSAERLKGVDSTLKIQPAKLEDSAVYLCASSLGQSNTEAFFGQGTRLTVV.

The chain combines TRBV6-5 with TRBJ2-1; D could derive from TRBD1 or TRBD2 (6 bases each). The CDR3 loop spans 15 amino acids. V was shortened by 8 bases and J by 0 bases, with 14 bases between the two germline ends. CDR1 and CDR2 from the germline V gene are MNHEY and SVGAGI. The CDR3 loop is CASGGGPSSYNEQFF. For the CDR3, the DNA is TGTGCCAGCGGAGGGGGGCCGAGCTCCTACAATGAGCAGTTCTTC.

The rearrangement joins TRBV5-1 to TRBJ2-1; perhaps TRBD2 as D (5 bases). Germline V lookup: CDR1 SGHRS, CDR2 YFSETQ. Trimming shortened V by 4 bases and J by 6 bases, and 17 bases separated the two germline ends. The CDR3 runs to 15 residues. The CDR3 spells CASSARTPDGNEQFF. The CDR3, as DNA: TGCGCCAGCAGCGCGCGGACTCCGGATGGCAATGAGCAGTTCTTC.

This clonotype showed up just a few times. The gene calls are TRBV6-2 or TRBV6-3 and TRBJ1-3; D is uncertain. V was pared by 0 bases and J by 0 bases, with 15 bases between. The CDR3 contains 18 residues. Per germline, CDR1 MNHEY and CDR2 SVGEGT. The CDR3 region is CASSYSTPQDYSGNTIYF. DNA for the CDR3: TGTGCCAGCAGTTACTCGACGCCGCAGGATTACTCTGGAAACACCATATATTTT.

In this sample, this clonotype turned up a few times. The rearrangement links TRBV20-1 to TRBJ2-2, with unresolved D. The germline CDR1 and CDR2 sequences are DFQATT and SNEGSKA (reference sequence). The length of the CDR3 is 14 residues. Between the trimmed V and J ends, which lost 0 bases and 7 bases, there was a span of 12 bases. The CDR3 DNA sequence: TGCAGTGCTAGAGATCAACCTTCTAGCGGGGAGCTGTTTTTT. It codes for CSARDQPSSGELFF.

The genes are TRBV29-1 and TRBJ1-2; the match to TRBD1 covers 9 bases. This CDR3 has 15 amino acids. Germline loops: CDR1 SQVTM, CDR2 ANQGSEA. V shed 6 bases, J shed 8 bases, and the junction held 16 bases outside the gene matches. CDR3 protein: CSVSPHLRTGEGYTF. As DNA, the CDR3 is TGCAGCGTCTCCCCACACCTCAGGACAGGGGAAGGCTACACCTTC.

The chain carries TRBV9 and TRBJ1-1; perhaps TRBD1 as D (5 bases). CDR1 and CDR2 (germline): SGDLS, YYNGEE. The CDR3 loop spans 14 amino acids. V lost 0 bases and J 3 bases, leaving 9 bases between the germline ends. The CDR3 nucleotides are TGTGCCAGCAGCGTAGGCGGGACTCACACTGAAGCTTTCTTT. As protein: CASSVGGTHTEAFF.

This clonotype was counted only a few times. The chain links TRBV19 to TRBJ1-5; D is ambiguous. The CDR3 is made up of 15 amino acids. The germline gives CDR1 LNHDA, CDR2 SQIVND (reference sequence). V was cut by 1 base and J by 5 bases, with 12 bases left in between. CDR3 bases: TGTGCCAGTAGTATAGTACCGGCGGAAGATCAGCCCCAGCATTTT. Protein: CASSIVPAEDQPQHF.

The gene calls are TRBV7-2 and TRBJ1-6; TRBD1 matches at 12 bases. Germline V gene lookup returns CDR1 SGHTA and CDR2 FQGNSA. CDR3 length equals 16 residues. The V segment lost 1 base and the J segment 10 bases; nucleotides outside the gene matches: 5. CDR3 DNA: TGTGCCAGCAGCTTAGAGTGGGACAGGGGGCGATCACCCCTCCACTTT. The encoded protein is CASSLEWDRGRSPLHF. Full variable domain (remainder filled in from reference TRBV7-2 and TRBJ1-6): GAGVSQSPSNKVTEKGKDVELRCDPISGHTALYWYRQSLGQGLEFLIYFQGNSAPDKSGLPSDRFSAERTGGSVSTLTIQRTQQEDSAVYLCASSLEWDRGRSPLHFGNGTRLTVT.

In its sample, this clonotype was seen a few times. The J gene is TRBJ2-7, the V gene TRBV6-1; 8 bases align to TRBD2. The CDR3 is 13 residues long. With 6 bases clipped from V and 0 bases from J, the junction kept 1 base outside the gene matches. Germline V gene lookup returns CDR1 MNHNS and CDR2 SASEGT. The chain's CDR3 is CASRGTSSYEQYV. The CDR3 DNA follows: TGTGCCAGCAGAGGGACTAGCTCCTACGAGCAGTACGTC.

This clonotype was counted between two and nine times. CDR3 sequence: CASSLLQGNTQYF. The CDR3 DNA is TGCGCCAGCAGCCTGTTACAGGGGAATACGCAGTATTTT. V usage is TRBV4-1 and J usage is TRBJ2-3, with 7 nucleotides matching TRBD1. The germline V gene has CDR1 MGHRA and CDR2 YSYEKL. Losses at the gene ends were 4 bases for V and 7 bases for J; bases not matched to a gene: 5. The CDR3 has 13 residues.

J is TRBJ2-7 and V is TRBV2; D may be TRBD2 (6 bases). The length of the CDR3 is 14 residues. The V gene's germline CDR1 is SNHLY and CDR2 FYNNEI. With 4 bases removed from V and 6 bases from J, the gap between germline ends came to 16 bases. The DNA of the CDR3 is TGTGCCAGCAGTGGTCGGGGGTCTAGCCGCGAGCAGTACGTC. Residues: CASSGRGSSREQYV.

DNA of the CDR3: TGCAGTGCTAGAGAGAGCCACTACAATGAGCAGTTCTTC. It codes for CSARESHYNEQFF. The rearrangement links TRBV20-1 to TRBJ2-1, with D unresolved. The CDR3 contains 13 residues. Between the trimmed V and J ends, which lost 0 bases and 3 bases, there was a span of 6 bases. Germline assignment: CDR1 DFQATT and CDR2 SNEGSKA (reference sequence).

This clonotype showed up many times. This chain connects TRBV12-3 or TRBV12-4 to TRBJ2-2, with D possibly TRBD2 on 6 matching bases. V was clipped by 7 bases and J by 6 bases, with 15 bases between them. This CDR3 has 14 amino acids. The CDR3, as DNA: TGTGCCAGCACCCCGAGCAGGAGGGCCGGGGAGCTGTTTTTT. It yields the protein CASTPSRRAGELFF.

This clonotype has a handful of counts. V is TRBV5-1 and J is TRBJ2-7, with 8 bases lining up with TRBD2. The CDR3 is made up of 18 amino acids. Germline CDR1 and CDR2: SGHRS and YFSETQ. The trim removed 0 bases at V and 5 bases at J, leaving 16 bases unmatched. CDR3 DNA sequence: TGCGCCAGCAGCTTGGAAACCCCTCCCCCTGGACTAGCTGACGAGCAGTACTTC. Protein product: CASSLETPPPGLADEQYF.

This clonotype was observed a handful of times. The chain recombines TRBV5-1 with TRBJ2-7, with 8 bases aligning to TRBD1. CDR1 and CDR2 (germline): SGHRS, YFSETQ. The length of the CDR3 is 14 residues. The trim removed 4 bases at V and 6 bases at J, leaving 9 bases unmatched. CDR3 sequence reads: CASSLGQGPGEQYF. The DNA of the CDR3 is TGCGCCAGCAGCCTTGGACAGGGCCCAGGCGAGCAGTACTTC.

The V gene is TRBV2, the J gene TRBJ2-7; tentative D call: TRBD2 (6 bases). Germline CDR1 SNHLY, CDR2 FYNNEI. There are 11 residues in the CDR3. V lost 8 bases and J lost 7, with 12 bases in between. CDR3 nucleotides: TGTGCCAGCTCCCTGGAGGGGGAGCAGTACGTC. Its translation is CASSLEGEQYV.

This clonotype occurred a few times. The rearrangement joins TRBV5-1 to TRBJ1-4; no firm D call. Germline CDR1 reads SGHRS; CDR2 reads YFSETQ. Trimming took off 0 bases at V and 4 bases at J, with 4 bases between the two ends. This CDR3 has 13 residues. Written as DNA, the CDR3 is TGCGCCAGCAGCTTGGATCTTAATGAAAAACTGTTTTTT. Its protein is CASSLDLNEKLFF.

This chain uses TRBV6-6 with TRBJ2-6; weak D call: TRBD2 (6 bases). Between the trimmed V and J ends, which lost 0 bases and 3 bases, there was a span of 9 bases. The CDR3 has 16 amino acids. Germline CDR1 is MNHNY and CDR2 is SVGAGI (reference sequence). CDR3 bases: TGTGCCAGCAGTTACTCGAGCGGGCATGGGGCCAACGTCCTGACTTTC. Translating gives CASSYSSGHGANVLTF.

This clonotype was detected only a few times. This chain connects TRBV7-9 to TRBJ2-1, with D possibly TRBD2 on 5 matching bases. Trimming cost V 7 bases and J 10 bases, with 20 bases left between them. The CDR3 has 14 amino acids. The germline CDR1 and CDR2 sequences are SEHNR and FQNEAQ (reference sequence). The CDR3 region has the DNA TGTGCCAGCACAAGGGAAGGCGGGCGACTCGAGCAGTTCTTC. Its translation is CASTREGGRLEQFF.

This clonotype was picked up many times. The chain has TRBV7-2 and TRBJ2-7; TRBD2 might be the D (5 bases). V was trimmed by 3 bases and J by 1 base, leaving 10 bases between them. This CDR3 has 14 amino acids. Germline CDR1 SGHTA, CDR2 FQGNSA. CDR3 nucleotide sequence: TGTGCCAGCAGCTTTGACGAGGGATCCTACGAGCAGTACGTC. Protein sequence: CASSFDEGSYEQYV.

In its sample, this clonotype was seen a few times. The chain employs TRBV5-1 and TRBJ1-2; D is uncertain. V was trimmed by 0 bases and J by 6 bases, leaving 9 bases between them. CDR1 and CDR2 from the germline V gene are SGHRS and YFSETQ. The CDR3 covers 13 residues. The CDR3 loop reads CASSLDGWNGYTF. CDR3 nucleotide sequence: TGCGCCAGCAGCTTGGACGGATGGAATGGCTACACCTTC.

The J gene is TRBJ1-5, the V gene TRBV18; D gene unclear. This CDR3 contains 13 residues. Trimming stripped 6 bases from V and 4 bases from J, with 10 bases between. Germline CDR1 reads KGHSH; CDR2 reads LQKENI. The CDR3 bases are TGTGCCAGCTCTGACGGAGGGAATCAGCCCCAGCATTTT. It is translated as CASSDGGNQPQHF.

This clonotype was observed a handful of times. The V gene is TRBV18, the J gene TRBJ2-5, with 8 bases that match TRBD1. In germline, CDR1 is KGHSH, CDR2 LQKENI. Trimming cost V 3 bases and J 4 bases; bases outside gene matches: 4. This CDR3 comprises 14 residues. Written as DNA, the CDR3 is TGTGCCAGCTCACCTCTGGACAGGGCAGAGACCCAGTACTTC. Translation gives CASSPLDRAETQYF.

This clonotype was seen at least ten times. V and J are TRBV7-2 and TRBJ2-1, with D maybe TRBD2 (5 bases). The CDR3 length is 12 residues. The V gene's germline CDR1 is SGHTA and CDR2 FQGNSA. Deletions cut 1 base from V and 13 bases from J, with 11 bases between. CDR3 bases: TGTGCCAGCAGCTTAGAGTACGGGATTCAGTTCTTC. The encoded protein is CASSLEYGIQFF.

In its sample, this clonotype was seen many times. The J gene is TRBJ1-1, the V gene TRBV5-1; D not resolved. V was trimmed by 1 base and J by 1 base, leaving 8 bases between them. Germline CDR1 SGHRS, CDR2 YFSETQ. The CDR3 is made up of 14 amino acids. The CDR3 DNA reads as TGCGCCAGCAGCTTGTCGGCGGAGAACACTGAAGCTTTCTTT. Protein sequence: CASSLSAENTEAFF.